This TCR beta chain was profiled in a study of blood T cell repertoires in COVID-19. The wider study: Acute and convalescent COVID-19 samples came from the United States, Italy and Spain. The cDNA or gDNA used as material had been derived from T cells, B-cell-depleted T cells, or PBMCs.

Germline V lookup: CDR1 LNHNV, CDR2 YYDKDF (reference sequence). The CDR3 sequence is 13 residues long. V lost 5 bases to trimming and J lost 2 bases, with 8 bases between them. Original methodology: Nucleated cell number was recorded as an estimate derived from reference gene primer amplification. Only in-frame clones appear in the TCRdb table, and some are missing; sequencing was by immunoSEQ multiplex PCR. From that table come the V and J calls and clone size; the DNA was used to work out D and trimming. The table includes hundreds of thousands of clones, nearly 90% detected once. Seattle cases were enrolled at active infection and followed longitudinally.

The specimen sequenced was peripheral blood. The J gene is TRBJ2-3, the V gene TRBV15, with a tentative D call TRBD2 (5 bases). This clonotype originated in a woman in her twenties or thirties with COVID-19, enrolled during active disease. The CDR3 loop reads CATSVLVTDTQYF. CDR3 sequence (DNA): TGTGCCACCAGCGTACTAGTCACAGATACGCAGTATTTT.